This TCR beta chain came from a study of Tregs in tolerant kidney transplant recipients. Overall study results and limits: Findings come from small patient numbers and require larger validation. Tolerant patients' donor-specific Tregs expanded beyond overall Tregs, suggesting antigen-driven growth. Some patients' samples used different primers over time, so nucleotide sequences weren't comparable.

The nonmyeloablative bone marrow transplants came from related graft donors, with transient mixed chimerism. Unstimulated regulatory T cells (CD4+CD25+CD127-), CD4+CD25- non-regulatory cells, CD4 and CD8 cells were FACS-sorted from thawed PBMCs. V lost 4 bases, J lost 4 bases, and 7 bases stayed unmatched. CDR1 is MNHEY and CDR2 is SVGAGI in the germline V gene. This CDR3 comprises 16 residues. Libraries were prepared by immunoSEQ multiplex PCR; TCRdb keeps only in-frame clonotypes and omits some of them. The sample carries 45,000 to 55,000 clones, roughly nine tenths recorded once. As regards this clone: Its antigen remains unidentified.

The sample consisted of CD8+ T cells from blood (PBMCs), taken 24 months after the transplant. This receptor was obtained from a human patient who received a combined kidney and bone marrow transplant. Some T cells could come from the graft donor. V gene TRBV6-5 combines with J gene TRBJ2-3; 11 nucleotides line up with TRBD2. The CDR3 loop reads CASSLLLAGEADTQYF. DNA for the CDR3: TGTGCCAGCAGTTTGTTACTAGCGGGAGAGGCAGATACGCAGTATTTT.